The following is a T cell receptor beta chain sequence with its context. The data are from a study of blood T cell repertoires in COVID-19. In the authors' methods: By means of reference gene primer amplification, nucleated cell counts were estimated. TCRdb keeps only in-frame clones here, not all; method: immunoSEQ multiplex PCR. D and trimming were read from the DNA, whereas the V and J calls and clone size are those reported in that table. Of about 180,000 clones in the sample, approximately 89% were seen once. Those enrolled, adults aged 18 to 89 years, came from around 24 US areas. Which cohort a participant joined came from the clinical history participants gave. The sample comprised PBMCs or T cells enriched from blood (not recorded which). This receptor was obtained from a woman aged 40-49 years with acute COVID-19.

The CDR3 reads CASSPTLGLAGYEQYF. CDR3 coding DNA: TGTGCCAGCAGCCCCACCCTGGGGCTAGCGGGCTACGAGCAGTACTTC. This chain links TRBV14 with TRBJ2-7; 8 nucleotides align to TRBD2. Looked up from germline, CDR1 is SGHDN and CDR2 is FVKESK. With 4 bases clipped from V and 3 bases from J, the junction kept 11 bases outside the gene matches. The CDR3 contains 16 residues.